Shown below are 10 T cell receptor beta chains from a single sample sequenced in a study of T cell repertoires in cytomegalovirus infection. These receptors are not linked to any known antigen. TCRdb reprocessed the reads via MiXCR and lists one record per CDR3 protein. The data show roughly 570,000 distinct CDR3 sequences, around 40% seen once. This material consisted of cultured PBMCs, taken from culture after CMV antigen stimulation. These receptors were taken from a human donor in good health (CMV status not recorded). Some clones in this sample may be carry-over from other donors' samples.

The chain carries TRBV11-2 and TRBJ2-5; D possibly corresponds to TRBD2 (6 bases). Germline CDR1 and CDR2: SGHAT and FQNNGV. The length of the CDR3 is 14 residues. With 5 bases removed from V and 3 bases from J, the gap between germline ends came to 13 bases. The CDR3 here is CASSPRLGEETQYF. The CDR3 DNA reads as TGTGCCAGCAGCCCCCGACTAGGGGAAGAGACCCAGTACTTC.

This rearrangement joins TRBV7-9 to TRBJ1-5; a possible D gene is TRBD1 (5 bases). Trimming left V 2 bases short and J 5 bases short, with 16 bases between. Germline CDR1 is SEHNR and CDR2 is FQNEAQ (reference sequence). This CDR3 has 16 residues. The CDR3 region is CASSLSFAGRDQPQHF. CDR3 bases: TGTGCCAGCAGCTTAAGCTTCGCAGGGAGGGATCAGCCCCAGCATTTT.

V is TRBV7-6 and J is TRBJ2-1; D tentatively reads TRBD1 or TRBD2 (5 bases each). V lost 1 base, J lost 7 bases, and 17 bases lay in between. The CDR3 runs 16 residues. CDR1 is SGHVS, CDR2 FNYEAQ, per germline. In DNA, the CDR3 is TGTGCCAGCAGCTTAGTAATCCGGGGCCCGTTGAATGAGCAGTTCTTC. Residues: CASSLVIRGPLNEQFF.

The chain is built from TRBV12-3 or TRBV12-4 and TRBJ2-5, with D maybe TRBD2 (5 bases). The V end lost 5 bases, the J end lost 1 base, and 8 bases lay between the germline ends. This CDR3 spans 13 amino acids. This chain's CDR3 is CASSAGLQETQYF. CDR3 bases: TGTGCCAGCAGTGCGGGTCTCCAAGAGACCCAGTACTTC.

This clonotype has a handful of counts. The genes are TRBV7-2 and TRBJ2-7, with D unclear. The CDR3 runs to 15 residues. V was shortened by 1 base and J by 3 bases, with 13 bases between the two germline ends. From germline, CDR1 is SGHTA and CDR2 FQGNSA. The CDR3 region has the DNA TGTGCCAGCAGCTTAGAAGCAGGCCTAGGCTACGAGCAGTACTTC. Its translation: CASSLEAGLGYEQYF.

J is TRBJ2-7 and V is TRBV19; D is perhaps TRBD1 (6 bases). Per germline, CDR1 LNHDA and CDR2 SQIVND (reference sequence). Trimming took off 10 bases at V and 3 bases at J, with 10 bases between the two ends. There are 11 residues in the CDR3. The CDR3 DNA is TGTGCCACCGGACAGTTCTACGAGCAGTACTTC. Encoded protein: CATGQFYEQYF.

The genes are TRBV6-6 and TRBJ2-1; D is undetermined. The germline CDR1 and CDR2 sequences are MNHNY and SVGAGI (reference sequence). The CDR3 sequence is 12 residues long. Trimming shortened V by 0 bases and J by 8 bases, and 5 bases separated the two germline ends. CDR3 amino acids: CASSYSIDEQFF. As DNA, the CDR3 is TGTGCCAGCAGTTACTCGATAGATGAGCAGTTCTTC.

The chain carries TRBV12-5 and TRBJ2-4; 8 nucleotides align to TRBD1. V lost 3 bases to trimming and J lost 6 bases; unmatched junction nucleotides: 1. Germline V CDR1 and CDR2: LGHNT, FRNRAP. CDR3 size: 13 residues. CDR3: CASGLQGGNIQYF. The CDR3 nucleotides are TGTGCTAGTGGTTTACAGGGGGGAAACATTCAGTACTTC.

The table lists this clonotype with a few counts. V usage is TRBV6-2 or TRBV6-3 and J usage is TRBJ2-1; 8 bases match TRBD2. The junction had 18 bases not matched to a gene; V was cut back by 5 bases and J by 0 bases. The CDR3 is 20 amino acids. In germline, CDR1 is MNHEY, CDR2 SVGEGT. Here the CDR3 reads CASSALLGREAQHSYNEQFF. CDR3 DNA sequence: TGTGCCAGCAGTGCCCTTTTGGGGCGGGAGGCGCAACACTCCTACAATGAGCAGTTCTTC.

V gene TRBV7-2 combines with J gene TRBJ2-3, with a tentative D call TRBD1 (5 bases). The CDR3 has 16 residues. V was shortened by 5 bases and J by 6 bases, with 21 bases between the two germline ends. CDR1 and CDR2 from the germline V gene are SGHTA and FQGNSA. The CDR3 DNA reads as TGTGCCAGCAGCGACACAGGATCTTTCGGGTCGGATACGCAGTATTTT. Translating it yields CASSDTGSFGSDTQYF.